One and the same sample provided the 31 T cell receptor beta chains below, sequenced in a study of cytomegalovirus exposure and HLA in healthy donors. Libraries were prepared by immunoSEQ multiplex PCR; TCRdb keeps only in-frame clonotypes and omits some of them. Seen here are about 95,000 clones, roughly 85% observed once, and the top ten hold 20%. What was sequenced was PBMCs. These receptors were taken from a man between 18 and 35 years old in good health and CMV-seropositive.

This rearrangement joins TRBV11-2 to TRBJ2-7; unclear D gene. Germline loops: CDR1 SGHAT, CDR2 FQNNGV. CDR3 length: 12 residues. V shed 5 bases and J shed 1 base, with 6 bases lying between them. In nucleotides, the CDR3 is TGTGCCAGCAGCCTATTATCCTACGAGCAGTACTTC. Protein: CASSLLSYEQYF.

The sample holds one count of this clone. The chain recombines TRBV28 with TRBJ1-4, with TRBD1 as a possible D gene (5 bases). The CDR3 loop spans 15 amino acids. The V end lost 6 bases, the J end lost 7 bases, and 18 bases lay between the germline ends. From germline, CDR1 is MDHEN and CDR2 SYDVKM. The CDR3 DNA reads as TGTGCCAGCAGGATTGCAGGGTCGCGAAGTGAAAAACTGTTTTTT. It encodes CASRIAGSRSEKLFF. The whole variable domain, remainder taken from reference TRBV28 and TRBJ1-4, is DVKVTQSSRYLVKRTGEKVFLECVQDMDHENMFWYRQDPGLGLRLIYFSYDVKMKEKGDIPEGYSVSREKKERFSLILESASTNQTSMYLCASRIAGSRSEKLFFGSGTQLSVL.

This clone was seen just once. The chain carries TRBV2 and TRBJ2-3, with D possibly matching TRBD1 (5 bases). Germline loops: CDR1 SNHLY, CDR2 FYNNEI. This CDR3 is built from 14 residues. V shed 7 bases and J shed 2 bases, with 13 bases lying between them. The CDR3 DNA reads TGTGCCAGCACCAAAGGGGAAGACACAGATACGCAGTATTTT. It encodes CASTKGEDTDTQYF. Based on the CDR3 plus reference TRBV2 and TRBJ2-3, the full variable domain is EPEVTQTPSHQVTQMGQEVILRCVPISNHLYFYWYRQILGQKVEFLVSFYNNEISEKSEIFDDQFSVERPDGSNFTLKIRSTKLEDSAMYFCASTKGEDTDTQYFGPGTRLTVL.

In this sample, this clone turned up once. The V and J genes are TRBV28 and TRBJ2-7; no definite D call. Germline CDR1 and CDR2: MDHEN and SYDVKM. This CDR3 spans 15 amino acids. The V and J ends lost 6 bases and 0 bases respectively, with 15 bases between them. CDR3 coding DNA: TGTGCCAGCAGCCAACTAAAAAGGAGCTCCTACGAGCAGTACTTC. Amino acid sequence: CASSQLKRSSYEQYF. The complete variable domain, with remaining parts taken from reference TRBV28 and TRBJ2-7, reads DVKVTQSSRYLVKRTGEKVFLECVQDMDHENMFWYRQDPGLGLRLIYFSYDVKMKEKGDIPEGYSVSREKKERFSLILESASTNQTSMYLCASSQLKRSSYEQYFGPGTRLTVT.

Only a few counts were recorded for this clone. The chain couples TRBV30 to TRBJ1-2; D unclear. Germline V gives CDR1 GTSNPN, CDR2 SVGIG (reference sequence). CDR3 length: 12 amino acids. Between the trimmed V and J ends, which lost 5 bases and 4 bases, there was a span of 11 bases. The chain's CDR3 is CAWGSMVYGYTF. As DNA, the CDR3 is TGTGCCTGGGGTTCTATGGTCTATGGCTACACCTTC.

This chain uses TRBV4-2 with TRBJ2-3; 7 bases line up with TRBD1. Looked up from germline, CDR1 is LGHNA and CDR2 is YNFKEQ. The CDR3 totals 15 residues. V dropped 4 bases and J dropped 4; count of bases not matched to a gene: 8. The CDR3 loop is CASSPTGQAPDTQYF. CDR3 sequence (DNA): TGTGCCAGCAGCCCCACAGGACAGGCCCCAGATACGCAGTATTTT.

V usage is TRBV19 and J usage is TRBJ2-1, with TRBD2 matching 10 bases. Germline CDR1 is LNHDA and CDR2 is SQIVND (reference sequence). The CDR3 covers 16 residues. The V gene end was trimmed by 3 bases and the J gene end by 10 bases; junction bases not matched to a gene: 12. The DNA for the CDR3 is TGTGCCAGTAGTATGGAAGCGGGAGGGCCAGGGGAGGAGCAGTTCTTC. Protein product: CASSMEAGGPGEEQFF.

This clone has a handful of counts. The CDR3 nucleotides are TGCAGCGTACAGGGACAGGGACCTGGCTACACCTTC. Protein sequence: CSVQGQGPGYTF. The chain combines TRBV29-1 with TRBJ1-2, with 9 bases lining up with TRBD1. Germline CDR1 is SQVTM and CDR2 is ANQGSEA. CDR3 length: 12 amino acids. J lost 7 bases, V lost 6 bases, and 6 bases had no gene match.

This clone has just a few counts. CDR3 DNA: TGTGCCAGCAGCGTAGGTGCGACTAGCGGGAGGTACGAGCAGTACTTC. Protein product: CASSVGATSGRYEQYF. V is TRBV9 and J is TRBJ2-7; TRBD2 aligns across 13 bases. Germline V lookup: CDR1 SGDLS, CDR2 YYNGEE. V shed 0 bases, J shed 4 bases, and the junction held 4 bases outside the gene matches. The CDR3 contains 16 residues.

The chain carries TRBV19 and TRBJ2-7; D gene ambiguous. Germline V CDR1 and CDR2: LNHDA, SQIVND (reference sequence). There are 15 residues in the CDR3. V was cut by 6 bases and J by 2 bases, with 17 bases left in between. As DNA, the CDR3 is TGTGCCAGTAGAAATAGGCAGGAAGTCCCCTACGAGCAGTACTTC. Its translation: CASRNRQEVPYEQYF.

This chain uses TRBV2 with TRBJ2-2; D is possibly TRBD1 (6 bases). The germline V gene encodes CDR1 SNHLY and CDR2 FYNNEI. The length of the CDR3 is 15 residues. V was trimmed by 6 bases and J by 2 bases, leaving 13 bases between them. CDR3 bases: TGTGCCAGCAGGGCCGGGACACTCAACACCGGGGAGCTGTTTTTT. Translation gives CASRAGTLNTGELFF.

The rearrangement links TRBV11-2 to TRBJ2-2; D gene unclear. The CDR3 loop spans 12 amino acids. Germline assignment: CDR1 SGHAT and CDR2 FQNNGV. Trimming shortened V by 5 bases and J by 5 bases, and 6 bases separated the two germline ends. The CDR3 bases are TGTGCCAGCAGCCCCAGGACCGGGGAGCTGTTTTTT. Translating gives CASSPRTGELFF.

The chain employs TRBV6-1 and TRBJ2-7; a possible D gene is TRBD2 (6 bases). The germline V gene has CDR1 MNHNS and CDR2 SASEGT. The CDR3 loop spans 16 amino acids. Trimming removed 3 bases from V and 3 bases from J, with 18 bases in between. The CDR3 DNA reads TGTGCCAGCAGTGACCCCGGGACTCCCATCGACTACGAGCAGTACGTC. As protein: CASSDPGTPIDYEQYV.

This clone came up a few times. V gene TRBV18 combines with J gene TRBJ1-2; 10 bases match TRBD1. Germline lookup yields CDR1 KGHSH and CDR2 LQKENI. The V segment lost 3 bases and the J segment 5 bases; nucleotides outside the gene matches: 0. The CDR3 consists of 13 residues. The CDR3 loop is CASSPGQGYGYTF. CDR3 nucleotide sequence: TGTGCCAGCTCACCGGGACAGGGGTATGGCTACACCTTC. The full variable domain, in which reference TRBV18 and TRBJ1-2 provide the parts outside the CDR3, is NAGVMQNPRHLVRRRGQEARLRCSPMKGHSHVYWYRQLPEEGLKFMVYLQKENIIDESGMPKERFSAEFPKEGPSILRIQQVVRGDSAAYFCASSPGQGYGYTFGSGTRLTVV.

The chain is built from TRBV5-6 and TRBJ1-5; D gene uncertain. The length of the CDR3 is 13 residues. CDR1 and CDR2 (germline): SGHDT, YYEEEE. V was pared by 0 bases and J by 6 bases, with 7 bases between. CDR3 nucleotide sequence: TGTGCCAGCAGCTTGGGGCCGGGTCAGCCCCAGCATTTT. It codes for CASSLGPGQPQHF.

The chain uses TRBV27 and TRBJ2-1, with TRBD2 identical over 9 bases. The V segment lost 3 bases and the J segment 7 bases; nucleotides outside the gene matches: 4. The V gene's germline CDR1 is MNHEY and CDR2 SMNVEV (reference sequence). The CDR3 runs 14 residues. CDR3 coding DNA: TGTGCCAGCAGTTTTAGCGGGAGTTCGAATGAGCAGTTCTTC. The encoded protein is CASSFSGSSNEQFF.

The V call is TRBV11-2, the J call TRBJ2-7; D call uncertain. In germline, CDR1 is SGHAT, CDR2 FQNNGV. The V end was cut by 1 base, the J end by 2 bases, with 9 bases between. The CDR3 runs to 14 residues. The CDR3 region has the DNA TGTGCCAGCAGCTTAGCAGCGTACACCTACGAGCAGTACTTC. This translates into CASSLAAYTYEQYF.

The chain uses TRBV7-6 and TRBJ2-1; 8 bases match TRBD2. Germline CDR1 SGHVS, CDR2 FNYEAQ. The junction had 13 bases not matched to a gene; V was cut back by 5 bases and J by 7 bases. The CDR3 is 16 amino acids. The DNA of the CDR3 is TGTGCCAGCAGCCTTCTCTTGAGCGGGAGCGGGAATGAGCAGTTCTTC. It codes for CASSLLLSGSGNEQFF.

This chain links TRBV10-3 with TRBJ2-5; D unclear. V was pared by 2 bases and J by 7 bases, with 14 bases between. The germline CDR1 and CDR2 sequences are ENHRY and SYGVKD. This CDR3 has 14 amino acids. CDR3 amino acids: CAISEGLPDGTQYF. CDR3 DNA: TGTGCCATCAGTGAGGGGCTCCCGGATGGGACCCAGTACTTC.

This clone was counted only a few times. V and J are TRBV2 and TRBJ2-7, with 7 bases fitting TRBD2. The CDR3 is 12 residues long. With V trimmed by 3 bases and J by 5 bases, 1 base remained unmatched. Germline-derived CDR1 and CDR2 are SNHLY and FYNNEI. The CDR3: CASSDGLDEQYF. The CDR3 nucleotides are TGTGCCAGCAGTGATGGACTAGACGAGCAGTACTTC.

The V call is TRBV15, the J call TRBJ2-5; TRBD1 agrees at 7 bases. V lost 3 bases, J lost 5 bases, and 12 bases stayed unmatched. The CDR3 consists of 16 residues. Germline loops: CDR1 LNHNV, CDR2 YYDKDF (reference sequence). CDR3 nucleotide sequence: TGTGCCACCAGCAGGCCACCCCGACAGGGAAGGGAGACCCAGTACTTC. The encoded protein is CATSRPPRQGRETQYF.

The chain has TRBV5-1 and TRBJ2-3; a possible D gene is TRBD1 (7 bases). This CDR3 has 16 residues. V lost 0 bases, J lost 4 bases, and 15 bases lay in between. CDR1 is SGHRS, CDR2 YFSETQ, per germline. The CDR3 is CASSLDPGGTADTQYF. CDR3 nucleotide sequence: TGCGCCAGCAGCTTGGATCCAGGGGGGACCGCAGATACGCAGTATTTT.

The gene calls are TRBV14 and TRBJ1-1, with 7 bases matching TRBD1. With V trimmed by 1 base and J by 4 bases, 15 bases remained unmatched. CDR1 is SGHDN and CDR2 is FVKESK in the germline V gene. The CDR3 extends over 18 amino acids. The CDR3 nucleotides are TGTGCCAGCAGCCAAGTCCCGCCGATGCGGACAGGAGCCACTGAAGCTTTCTTT. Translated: CASSQVPPMRTGATEAFF. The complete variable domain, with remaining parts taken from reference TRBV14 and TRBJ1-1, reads EAGVTQFPSHSVIEKGQTVTLRCDPISGHDNLYWYRRVMGKEIKFLLHFVKESKQDESGMPNNRFLAERTGGTYSTLKVQPAELEDSGVYFCASSQVPPMRTGATEAFFGQGTRLTVV.

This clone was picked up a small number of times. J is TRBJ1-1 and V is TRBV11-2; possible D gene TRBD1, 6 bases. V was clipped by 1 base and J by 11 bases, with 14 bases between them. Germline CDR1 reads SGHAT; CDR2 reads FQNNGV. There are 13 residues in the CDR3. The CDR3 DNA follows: TGTGCCAGCAGCTTAGTCGTCAGGGGTATGGCTTTCTTT. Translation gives CASSLVVRGMAFF.

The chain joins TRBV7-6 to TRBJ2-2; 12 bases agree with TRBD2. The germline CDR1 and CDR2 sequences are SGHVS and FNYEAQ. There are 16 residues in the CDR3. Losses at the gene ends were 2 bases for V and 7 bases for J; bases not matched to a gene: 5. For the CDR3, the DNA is TGTGCCAGCAGCTTAAGACTAGCGGGAGCAATCGGGGAGCTGTTTTTT. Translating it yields CASSLRLAGAIGELFF.

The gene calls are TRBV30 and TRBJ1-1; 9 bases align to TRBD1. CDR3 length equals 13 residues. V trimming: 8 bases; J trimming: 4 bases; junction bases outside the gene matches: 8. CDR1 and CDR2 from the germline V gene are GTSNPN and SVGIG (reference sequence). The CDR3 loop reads CAQQGAPVTEAFF. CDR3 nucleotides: TGTGCCCAACAGGGGGCGCCGGTCACTGAAGCTTTCTTT. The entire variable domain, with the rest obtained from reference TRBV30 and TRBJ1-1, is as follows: SQTIHQWPATLVQPVGSPLSLECTVEGTSNPNLYWYRQAAGRGLQLLFYSVGIGQISSEVPQNLSASRPQDRQFILSSKKLLLSDSGFYLCAQQGAPVTEAFFGQGTRLTVV.

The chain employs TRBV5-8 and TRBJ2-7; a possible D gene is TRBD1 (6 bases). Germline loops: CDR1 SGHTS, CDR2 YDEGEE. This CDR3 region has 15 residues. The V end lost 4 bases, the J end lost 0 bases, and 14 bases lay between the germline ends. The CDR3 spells CASSMTDRLSYEQYF. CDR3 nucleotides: TGTGCCAGCAGCATGACTGACAGGCTCTCCTACGAGCAGTACTTC.

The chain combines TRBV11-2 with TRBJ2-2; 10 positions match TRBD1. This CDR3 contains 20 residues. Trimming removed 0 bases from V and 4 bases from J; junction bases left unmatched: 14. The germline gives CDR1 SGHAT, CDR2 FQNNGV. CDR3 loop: CASSLEGTGAYPVGTGELFF. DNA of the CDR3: TGTGCCAGCAGCTTAGAGGGGACAGGGGCTTACCCCGTAGGCACCGGGGAGCTGTTTTTT.

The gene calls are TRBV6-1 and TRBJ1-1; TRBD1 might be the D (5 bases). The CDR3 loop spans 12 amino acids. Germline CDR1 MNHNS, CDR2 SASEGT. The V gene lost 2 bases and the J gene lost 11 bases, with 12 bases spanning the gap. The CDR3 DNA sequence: TGTGCCAGCAGTGAACAGGGCAGAGTGGCTTTCTTT. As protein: CASSEQGRVAFF.

CDR3 sequence: CASSGAGAGYGYTF. The CDR3 nucleotides read TGTGCCAGCAGTGGGGCAGGGGCAGGCTATGGCTACACCTTC. V gene TRBV27 combines with J gene TRBJ1-2; TRBD1 might be the D (6 bases). Trimming took 5 bases from V and 4 from J, leaving 14 bases between them. The germline V gene has CDR1 MNHEY and CDR2 SMNVEV (reference sequence). The CDR3 runs to 14 residues.

This chain's CDR3 is CASSLDWQGANTGELFF. For the CDR3, the DNA is TGTGCCAGCAGCTTAGATTGGCAGGGGGCCAACACCGGGGAGCTGTTTTTT. This sequence joins TRBV7-3 and TRBJ2-2; 8 positions match TRBD1. The V gene end was trimmed by 2 bases and the J gene end by 2 bases; junction bases not matched to a gene: 7. The CDR3 runs to 17 residues. Per germline, CDR1 SGHTA and CDR2 FQGTGA.